The 13 T cell receptor beta chains listed next were all sequenced from one sample in a study of T cell responses to AZD1222 COVID-19 vaccine. TCRdb's copy holds only in-frame clones and misses some; the assay was immunoSEQ multiplex PCR. Among tens of thousands of clones listed, approximately 84% were seen once. The sample in question was peripheral blood, obtained on day 0 of AZD1222 vaccination. The source of these receptors is an adult in good health.

This clone was seen a single time. The V gene is TRBV4-2, the J gene TRBJ2-2, with 12 bases that match TRBD2. CDR3 length: 18 amino acids. Germline CDR1 and CDR2: LGHNA and YNFKEQ. The V segment lost 0 bases and the J segment 3 bases; nucleotides outside the gene matches: 5. The CDR3 DNA follows: TGTGCCAGCAGCCAAGAGCCTAGCGGGAGGGTCTACACCGGGGAGCTGTTTTTT. Translating gives CASSQEPSGRVYTGELFF.

The V and J genes are TRBV30 and TRBJ1-2; TRBD1 aligns across 8 bases. The germline V gene encodes CDR1 GTSNPN and CDR2 SVGIG (reference sequence). The CDR3 contains 15 residues. V shed 0 bases, J shed 4 bases, and the junction held 7 bases outside the gene matches. Here the CDR3 DNA reads TGTGCCTGGAGTGTATTTACAGGGGGGACCTATGGCTACACCTTC. This gives the protein CAWSVFTGGTYGYTF.

By frequency in the sample, this clone is medium-sized (0.01 to 0.1%). The genes are TRBV6-5 and TRBJ2-1; possibly TRBD1 for D (6 bases). Between the trimmed V and J ends, which lost 2 bases and 10 bases, there was a span of 18 bases. This CDR3 is 15 amino acids long. Germline CDR1 MNHEY, CDR2 SVGAGI. CDR3 nucleotide sequence: TGTGCCAGCAGTTACACAGGGAGCATCGCCCGGGAGCAGTTCTTC. Translated, it gives CASSYTGSIAREQFF.

This clone was seen more than once but under ten times. This chain links TRBV5-1 with TRBJ1-2, with D perhaps TRBD1 (6 bases). The germline V gene encodes CDR1 SGHRS and CDR2 YFSETQ. The CDR3 has 18 amino acids. Trimming shortened V by 1 base and J by 6 bases, and 25 bases separated the two germline ends. The CDR3 DNA sequence: TGCGCCAGCAGCTTGAGAATTGGTCAGACGGGAGGGGGGAATGGCTACACCTTC. Its protein product is CASSLRIGQTGGGNGYTF.

This clone was found a few times. The gene calls are TRBV28 and TRBJ1-2; no definite D call. CDR3 length: 11 amino acids. CDR1 and CDR2 from the germline V gene are MDHEN and SYDVKM. V was trimmed by 4 bases and J by 8 bases, leaving 8 bases between them. The CDR3 region has the DNA TGTGCCAGCAGTTCCTCGGGCGGCTACACCTTC. Its translation is CASSSSGGYTF.

The chain carries TRBV2 and TRBJ2-3; 10 bases line up with TRBD1. The germline gives CDR1 SNHLY, CDR2 FYNNEI. This CDR3 has 16 amino acids. V lost 7 bases and J lost 2; bases outside the gene matches: 9. The CDR3 DNA reads as TGTGCCAGCAACTTCCCGGGACAGGGGAACACAGATACGCAGTATTTT. Translating it yields CASNFPGQGNTDTQYF. Full variable domain (rest looked up from reference TRBV2 and TRBJ2-3): EPEVTQTPSHQVTQMGQEVILRCVPISNHLYFYWYRQILGQKVEFLVSFYNNEISEKSEIFDDQFSVERPDGSNFTLKIRSTKLEDSAMYFCASNFPGQGNTDTQYFGPGTRLTVL.

V and J are TRBV7-2 and TRBJ2-5; 8 nucleotides match TRBD2. CDR3 length: 14 residues. Germline CDR1 SGHTA, CDR2 FQGNSA. J lost 4 bases, V lost 6 bases, and 7 bases had no gene match. CDR3 residues: CASRAGAGAETQYF. For the CDR3, the DNA is TGTGCCAGCAGAGCGGGGGCCGGGGCAGAGACCCAGTACTTC.

The V call is TRBV6-5, the J call TRBJ2-3; D is uncertain. The V and J ends lost 6 bases and 2 bases respectively, with 12 bases between them. The germline V gene has CDR1 MNHEY and CDR2 SVGAGI. The CDR3 loop spans 14 amino acids. CDR3 protein: CASSSASYTDTQYF. As DNA, the CDR3 is TGTGCCAGCAGCTCTGCCAGCTACACAGATACGCAGTATTTT.

With respect to this clone: In the same sample, other DNA sequences code for this CDR3. The V gene is TRBV27, the J gene TRBJ1-5, with D unresolved. There are 14 residues in the CDR3. In germline, CDR1 is MNHEY, CDR2 SMNVEV (reference sequence). V gave up 1 base and J gave up 1 base, with 5 bases separating them. The CDR3 DNA follows: TGTGCCAGCAGTTTATTTGGCAGCAATCAGCCCCAGCATTTT. Protein product: CASSLFGSNQPQHF.

The rearrangement joins TRBV28 to TRBJ1-1, with a possible D match to TRBD1 (6 bases). In germline, CDR1 is MDHEN, CDR2 SYDVKM. V lost 7 bases, J lost 4 bases, and 16 bases lay in between. The CDR3 length is 14 residues. The CDR3 bases are TGTGCCAGCACCCTAGGGGGTATAAGCACTGAAGCTTTCTTT. This sequence encodes CASTLGGISTEAFF.

The chain carries TRBV6-5 and TRBJ1-2; no clear D gene. In germline, CDR1 is MNHEY, CDR2 SVGAGI. The CDR3 is made up of 15 amino acids. Trimming left V 6 bases short and J 1 base short, with 15 bases between. DNA of the CDR3: TGTGCCAGCAGCTTAAGTTGGGGTAGTAACTATGGCTACACCTTC. It translates to CASSLSWGSNYGYTF.

V and J are TRBV11-2 and TRBJ2-7; D gene uncertain. Germline V gene data show CDR1 as SGHAT and CDR2 as FQNNGV. This CDR3 region has 15 residues. The V end lost 0 bases, the J end lost 9 bases, and 18 bases lay between the germline ends. The CDR3 DNA is TGTGCCAGCAGCTTAGAGGGCAGACCCAAGGGCGGGCAGTACTTC. Its protein product is CASSLEGRPKGGQYF.

The chain combines TRBV6-2 or TRBV6-3 with TRBJ1-5, with 8 positions matching TRBD1. The V segment lost 2 bases and the J segment 4 bases; nucleotides outside the gene matches: 4. This CDR3 is 15 amino acids long. CDR1 and CDR2 (germline): MNHEY, SVGEGT. CDR3 in DNA: TGTGCCAGCAGTTACCATACAGGGGGGAATCAGCCCCAGCATTTT. This sequence encodes CASSYHTGGNQPQHF.